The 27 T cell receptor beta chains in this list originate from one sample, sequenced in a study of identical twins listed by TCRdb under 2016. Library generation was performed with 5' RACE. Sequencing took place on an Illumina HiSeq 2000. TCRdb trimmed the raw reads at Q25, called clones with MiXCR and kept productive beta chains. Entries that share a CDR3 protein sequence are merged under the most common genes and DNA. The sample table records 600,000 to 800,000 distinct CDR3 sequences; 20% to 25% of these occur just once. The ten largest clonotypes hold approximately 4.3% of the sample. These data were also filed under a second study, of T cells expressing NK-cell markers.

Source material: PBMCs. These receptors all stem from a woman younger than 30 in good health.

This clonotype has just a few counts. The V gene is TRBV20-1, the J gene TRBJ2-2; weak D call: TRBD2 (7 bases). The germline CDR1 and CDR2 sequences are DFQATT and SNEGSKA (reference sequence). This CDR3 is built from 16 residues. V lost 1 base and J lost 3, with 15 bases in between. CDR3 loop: CSARALGGGHTGELFF. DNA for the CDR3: TGCAGTGCTAGAGCTTTGGGAGGGGGACACACCGGGGAGCTGTTTTTT.

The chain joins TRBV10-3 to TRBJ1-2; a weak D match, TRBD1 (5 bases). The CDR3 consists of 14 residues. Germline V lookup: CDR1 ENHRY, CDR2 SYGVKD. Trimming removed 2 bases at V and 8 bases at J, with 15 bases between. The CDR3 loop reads CAISEHGTPVGYTF. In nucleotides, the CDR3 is TGTGCCATCAGTGAGCACGGGACCCCTGTAGGCTACACCTTC.

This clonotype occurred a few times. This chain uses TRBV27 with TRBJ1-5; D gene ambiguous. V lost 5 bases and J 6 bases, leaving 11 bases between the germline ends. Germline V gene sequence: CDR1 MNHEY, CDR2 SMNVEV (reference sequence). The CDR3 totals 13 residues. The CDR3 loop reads CASSPAGGQPQHF. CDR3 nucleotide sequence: TGTGCCAGCAGTCCAGCCGGAGGTCAGCCCCAGCATTTT.

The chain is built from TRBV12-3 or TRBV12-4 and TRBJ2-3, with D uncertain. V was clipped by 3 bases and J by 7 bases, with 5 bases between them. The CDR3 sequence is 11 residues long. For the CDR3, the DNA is TGTGCCAGCAGTTTGGGCCATACGCAGTATTTT. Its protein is CASSLGHTQYF.

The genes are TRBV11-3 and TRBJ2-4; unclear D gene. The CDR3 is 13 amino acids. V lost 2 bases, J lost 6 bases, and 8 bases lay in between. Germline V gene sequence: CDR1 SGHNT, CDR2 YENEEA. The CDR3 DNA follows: TGTGCCAGCAGCTTAACGATCGTAAACATTCAGTACTTC. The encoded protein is CASSLTIVNIQYF.

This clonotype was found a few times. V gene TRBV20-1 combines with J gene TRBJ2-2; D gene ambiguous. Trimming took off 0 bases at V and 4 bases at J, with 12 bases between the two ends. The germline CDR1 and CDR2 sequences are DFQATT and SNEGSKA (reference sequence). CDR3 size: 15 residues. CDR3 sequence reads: CSARDRIYSTGELFF. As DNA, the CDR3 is TGCAGTGCTAGAGATCGAATCTATTCCACCGGGGAGCTGTTTTTT.

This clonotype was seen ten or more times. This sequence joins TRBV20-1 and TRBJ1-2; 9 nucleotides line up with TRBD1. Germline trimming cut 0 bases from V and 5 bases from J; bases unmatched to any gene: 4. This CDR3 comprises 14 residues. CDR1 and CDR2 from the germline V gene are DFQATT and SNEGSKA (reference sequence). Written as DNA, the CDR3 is TGCAGTGCTAGAGACCTGACAGGGGGGTATGGCTACACCTTC. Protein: CSARDLTGGYGYTF.

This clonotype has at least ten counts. The CDR3 sequence is CASSLYPPGAQHF. The DNA for the CDR3 is TGTGCCAGCAGCTTATACCCTCCGGGAGCCCAGCATTTT. The V call is TRBV7-8, the J call TRBJ1-5; D is unresolved. V lost 2 bases to trimming and J lost 11 bases, with 13 bases between them. The germline V gene has CDR1 SGHVS and CDR2 FQNEAQ. This CDR3 region has 13 residues. Full variable domain (missing parts from reference TRBV7-8 and TRBJ1-5): GAGVSQSPRYKVAKRGQDVALRCDPISGHVSLFWYQQALGQGPEFLTYFQNEAQLDKSGLPSDRFFAERPEGSVSTLKIQRTQQEDSAVYLCASSLYPPGAQHFGDGTRLSIL.

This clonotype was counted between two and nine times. The CDR3 reads CASDYQGQPQHF. The CDR3 DNA reads TGTGCCAGTGACTATCAAGGTCAGCCCCAGCATTTT. J is TRBJ1-5 and V is TRBV19, with D unresolved. The V gene lost 8 bases and the J gene lost 6 bases, with 11 bases spanning the gap. CDR3 length equals 12 residues. The V gene's germline CDR1 is LNHDA and CDR2 SQIVND (reference sequence).

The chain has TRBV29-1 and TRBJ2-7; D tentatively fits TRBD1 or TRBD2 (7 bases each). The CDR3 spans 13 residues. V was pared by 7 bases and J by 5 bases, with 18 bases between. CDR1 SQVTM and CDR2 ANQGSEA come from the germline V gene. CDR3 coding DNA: TGCAGCGGCAGGGGGGGAGGAGGAAACGAGCAGTACTTC. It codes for CSGRGGGGNEQYF.

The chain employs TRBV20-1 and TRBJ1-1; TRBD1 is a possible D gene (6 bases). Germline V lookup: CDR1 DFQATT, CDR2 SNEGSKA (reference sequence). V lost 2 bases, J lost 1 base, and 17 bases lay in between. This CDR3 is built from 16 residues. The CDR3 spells CSARSNHGQQNTEAFF. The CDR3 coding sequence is TGCAGTGCTAGATCAAATCACGGACAGCAGAACACTGAAGCTTTCTTT.

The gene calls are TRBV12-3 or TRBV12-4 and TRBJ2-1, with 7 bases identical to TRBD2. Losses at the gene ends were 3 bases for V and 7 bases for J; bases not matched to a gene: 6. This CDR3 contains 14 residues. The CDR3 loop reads CASSFGEGNNEQFF. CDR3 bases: TGTGCCAGCAGTTTTGGGGAGGGAAATAATGAGCAGTTCTTC.

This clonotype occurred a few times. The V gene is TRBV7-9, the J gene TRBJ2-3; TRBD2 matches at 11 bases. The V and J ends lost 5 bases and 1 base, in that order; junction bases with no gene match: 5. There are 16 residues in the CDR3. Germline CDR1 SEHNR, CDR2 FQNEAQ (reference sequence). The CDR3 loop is CASSTTGLAGTDTQYF. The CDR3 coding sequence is TGTGCCAGCAGCACTACGGGACTAGCGGGCACAGATACGCAGTATTTT.

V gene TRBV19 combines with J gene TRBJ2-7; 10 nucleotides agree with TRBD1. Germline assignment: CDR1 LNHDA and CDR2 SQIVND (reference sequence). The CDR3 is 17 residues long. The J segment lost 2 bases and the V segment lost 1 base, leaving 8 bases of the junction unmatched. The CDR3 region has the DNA TGTGCCAGTAGTATAGGTGGTACCGGGACAGGGGCCTACGAGCAGTACTTC. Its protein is CASSIGGTGTGAYEQYF.

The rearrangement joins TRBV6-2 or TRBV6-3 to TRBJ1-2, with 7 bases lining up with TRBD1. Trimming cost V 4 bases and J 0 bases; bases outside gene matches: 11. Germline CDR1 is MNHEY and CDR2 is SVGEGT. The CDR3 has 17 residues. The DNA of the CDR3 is TGTGCCAGCAGTTCGACCATGGACAGGACCACTAACTATGGCTACACCTTC. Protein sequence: CASSSTMDRTTNYGYTF.

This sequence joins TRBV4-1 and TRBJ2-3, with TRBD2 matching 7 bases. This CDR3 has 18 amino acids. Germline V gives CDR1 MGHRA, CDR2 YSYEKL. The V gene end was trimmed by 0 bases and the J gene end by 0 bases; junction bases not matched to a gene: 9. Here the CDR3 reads CASSQEGWTGLSTDTQYF. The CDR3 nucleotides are TGCGCCAGCAGCCAAGAGGGATGGACGGGACTAAGCACAGATACGCAGTATTTT.

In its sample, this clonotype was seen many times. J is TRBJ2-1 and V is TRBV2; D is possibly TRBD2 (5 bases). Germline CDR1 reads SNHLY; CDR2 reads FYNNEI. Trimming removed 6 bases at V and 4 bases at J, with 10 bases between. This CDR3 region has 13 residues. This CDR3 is CASSVDSYNEQFF. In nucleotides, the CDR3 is TGTGCCAGCAGCGTGGACTCTTACAATGAGCAGTTCTTC.

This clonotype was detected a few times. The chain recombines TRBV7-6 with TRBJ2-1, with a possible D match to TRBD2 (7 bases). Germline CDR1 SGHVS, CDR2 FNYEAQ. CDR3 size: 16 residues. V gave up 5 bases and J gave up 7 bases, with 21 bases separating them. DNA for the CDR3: TGTGCCAGCAGCCTTCTCTCGGGGGGCCTGTGGAATGAGCAGTTCTTC. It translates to CASSLLSGGLWNEQFF. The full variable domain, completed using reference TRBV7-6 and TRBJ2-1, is GAGVSQSPRYKVTKRGQDVALRCDPISGHVSLYWYRQALGQGPEFLTYFNYEAQQDKSGLPNDRFSAERPEGSISTLTIQRTEQRDSAMYRCASSLLSGGLWNEQFFGPGTRLTVL.

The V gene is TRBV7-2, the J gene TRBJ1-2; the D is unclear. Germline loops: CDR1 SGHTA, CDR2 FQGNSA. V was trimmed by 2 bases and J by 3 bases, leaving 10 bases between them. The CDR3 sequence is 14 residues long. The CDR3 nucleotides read TGTGCCAGCAGCTTATGGGTTTACGACTATGGCTACACCTTC. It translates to CASSLWVYDYGYTF. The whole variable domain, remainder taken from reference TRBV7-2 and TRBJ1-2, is GAGVSQSPSNKVTEKGKDVELRCDPISGHTALYWYRQSLGQGLEFLIYFQGNSAPDKSGLPSDRFSAERTGGSVSTLTIQRTQQEDSAVYLCASSLWVYDYGYTFGSGTRLTVV.

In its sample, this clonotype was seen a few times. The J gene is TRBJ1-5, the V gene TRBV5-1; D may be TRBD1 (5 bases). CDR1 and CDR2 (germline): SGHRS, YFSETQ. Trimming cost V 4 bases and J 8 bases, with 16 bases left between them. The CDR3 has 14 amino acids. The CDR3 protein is CASSPGGGNEPQHF. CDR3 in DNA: TGCGCCAGCAGCCCCGGGGGGGGTAATGAGCCCCAGCATTTT. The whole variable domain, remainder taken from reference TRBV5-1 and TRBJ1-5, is KAGVTQTPRYLIKTRGQQVTLSCSPISGHRSVSWYQQTPGQGLQFLFEYFSETQRNKGNFPGRFSGRQFSNSRSEMNVSTLELGDSALYLCASSPGGGNEPQHFGDGTRLSIL.

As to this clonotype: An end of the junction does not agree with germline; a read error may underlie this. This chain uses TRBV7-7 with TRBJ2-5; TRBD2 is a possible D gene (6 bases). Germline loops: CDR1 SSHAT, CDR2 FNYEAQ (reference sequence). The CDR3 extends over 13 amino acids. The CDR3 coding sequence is TGTGCTAGCAGCGCTACTAGCAGAGAGACCCAGTACTTC. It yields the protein CASSATSRETQYF.

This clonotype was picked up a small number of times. The CDR3 bases are TGTGCCAGCAGTTACAAGGGGGGGGGCTACGAGCAGTACTTC. Translated: CASSYKGGGYEQYF. This sequence joins TRBV6-5 and TRBJ2-7, with D possibly TRBD2 on 7 matching bases. The V gene lost 2 bases and the J gene lost 3 bases, with 11 bases spanning the gap. The CDR3 is 14 residues long. Germline CDR1 and CDR2: MNHEY and SVGAGI.

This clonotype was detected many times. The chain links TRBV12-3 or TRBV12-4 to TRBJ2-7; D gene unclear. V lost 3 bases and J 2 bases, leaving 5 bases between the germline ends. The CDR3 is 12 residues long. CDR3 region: CASSFPTYEQYF. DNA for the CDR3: TGTGCCAGCAGTTTCCCGACCTACGAGCAGTACTTC.

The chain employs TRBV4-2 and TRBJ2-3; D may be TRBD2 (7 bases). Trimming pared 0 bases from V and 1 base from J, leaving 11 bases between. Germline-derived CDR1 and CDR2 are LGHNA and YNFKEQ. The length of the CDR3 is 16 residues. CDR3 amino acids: CASSQDRGAGTDTQYF. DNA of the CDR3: TGTGCCAGCAGCCAAGATCGGGGGGCGGGCACAGATACGCAGTATTTT.

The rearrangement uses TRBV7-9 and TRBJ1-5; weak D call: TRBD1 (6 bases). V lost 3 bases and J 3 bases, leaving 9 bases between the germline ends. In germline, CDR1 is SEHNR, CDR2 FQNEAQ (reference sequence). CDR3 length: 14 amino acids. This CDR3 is CASSFWDTNQPQHF. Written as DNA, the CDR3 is TGTGCCAGCAGCTTCTGGGACACCAATCAGCCCCAGCATTTT.

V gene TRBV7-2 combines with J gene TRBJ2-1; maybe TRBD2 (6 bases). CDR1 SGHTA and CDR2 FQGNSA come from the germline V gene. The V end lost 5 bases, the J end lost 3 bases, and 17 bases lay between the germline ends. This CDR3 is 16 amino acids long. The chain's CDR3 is CASSLRLVINYNEQFF. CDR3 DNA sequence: TGTGCCAGCAGCCTAAGACTAGTCATTAACTACAATGAGCAGTTCTTC.

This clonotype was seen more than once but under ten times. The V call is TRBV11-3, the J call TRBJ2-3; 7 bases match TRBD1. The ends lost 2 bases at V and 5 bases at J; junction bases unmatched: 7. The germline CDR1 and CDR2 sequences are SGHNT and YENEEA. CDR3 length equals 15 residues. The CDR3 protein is CASSLRDSKGDTQYF. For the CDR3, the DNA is TGTGCCAGCAGCTTAAGGGACAGTAAAGGAGATACGCAGTATTTT.